The next 6 T cell receptor beta chains were all read from a single sample in a study of T cell responses to AZD1222 COVID-19 vaccine. Only in-frame clones appear in the TCRdb table, and some are missing; sequencing was by immunoSEQ multiplex PCR. The sample lists 70,000 to 90,000 clones, 87% occurring once. The sequencing used peripheral blood, collected 28 days after the second AZD1222 dose. These receptor sequences come from an adult who received the AZD1222 COVID-19 vaccine.

This chain joins TRBV30 and TRBJ2-1, with 10 bases lining up with TRBD2. The germline CDR1 and CDR2 sequences are GTSNPN and SVGIG (reference sequence). V dropped 3 bases and J dropped 3; count of bases not matched to a gene: 5. The CDR3 spans 15 residues. For the CDR3, the DNA is TGTGCCTGGAGCCCCACTAGCGGGGTCTACAATGAGCAGTTCTTC. Translating it yields CAWSPTSGVYNEQFF.

The chain's CDR3 is CASSSGTEAFF. The CDR3 DNA reads as TGTGCCAGCAGCTCTGGCACTGAAGCTTTCTTT. This chain links TRBV7-2 with TRBJ1-1; D uncertain. Trimming shortened V by 4 bases and J by 4 bases, and 4 bases separated the two germline ends. Germline assignment: CDR1 SGHTA and CDR2 FQGNSA. This CDR3 spans 11 amino acids.

V is TRBV4-2 and J is TRBJ1-2; the match to TRBD1 covers 9 bases. J lost 7 bases, V lost 0 bases, and 6 bases had no gene match. The CDR3 runs to 15 residues. Germline CDR1 reads LGHNA; CDR2 reads YNFKEQ. The DNA for the CDR3 is TGTGCCAGCAGCCAAGAAGACAGGGGGAATGGTGGCTACACCTTC. As protein: CASSQEDRGNGGYTF.

This clone was found a few times. J is TRBJ2-7 and V is TRBV7-8; TRBD1 aligns across 11 bases. The CDR3 consists of 16 residues. Losses at the gene ends were 6 bases for V and 5 bases for J; bases not matched to a gene: 12. Germline lookup yields CDR1 SGHVS and CDR2 FQNEAQ. CDR3 in amino acids: CASRFTLRTGGDEQYF. For the CDR3, the DNA is TGTGCCAGCAGATTCACCCTCCGGACAGGGGGCGACGAGCAGTACTTC.

The chain joins TRBV28 to TRBJ1-2; tentative D call: TRBD1 (5 bases). This CDR3 contains 14 residues. Trimming removed 5 bases from V and 4 bases from J, with 14 bases in between. The germline gives CDR1 MDHEN, CDR2 SYDVKM. The CDR3 bases are TGTGCCAGCAGTCTCTCCGACAGATTCTATGGCTACACCTTC. It specifies CASSLSDRFYGYTF.

For the CDR3, the DNA is TGCGCCAGCAGCGTAAGCCCGGGACAGGGGGAATACGAGCAGTACTTC. It specifies CASSVSPGQGEYEQYF. The rearrangement uses TRBV5-1 and TRBJ2-7, with 11 bases that match TRBD1. The CDR3 extends over 16 amino acids. V was pared by 4 bases and J by 4 bases, with 10 bases of the junction left unmatched. Germline V CDR1 and CDR2: SGHRS, YFSETQ. Complete variable domain (other parts from reference TRBV5-1 and TRBJ2-7): KAGVTQTPRYLIKTRGQQVTLSCSPISGHRSVSWYQQTPGQGLQFLFEYFSETQRNKGNFPGRFSGRQFSNSRSEMNVSTLELGDSALYLCASSVSPGQGEYEQYFGPGTRLTVT.